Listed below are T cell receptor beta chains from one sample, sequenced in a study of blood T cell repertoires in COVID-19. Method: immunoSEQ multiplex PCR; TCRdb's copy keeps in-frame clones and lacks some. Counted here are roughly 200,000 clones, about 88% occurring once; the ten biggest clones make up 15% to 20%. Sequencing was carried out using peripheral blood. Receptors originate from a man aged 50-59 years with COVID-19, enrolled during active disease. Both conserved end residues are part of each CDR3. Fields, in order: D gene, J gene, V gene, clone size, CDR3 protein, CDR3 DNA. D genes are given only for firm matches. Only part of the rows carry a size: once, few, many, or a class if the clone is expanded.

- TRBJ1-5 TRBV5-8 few CASSLGQKGNQPQHF TGTGCCAGCAGCTTAGGACAAAAGGGCAATCAGCCCCAGCATTTT
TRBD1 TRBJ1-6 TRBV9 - CASSVTGENSPLHF TGTGCCAGCAGCGTGACAGGGGAAAATTCACCCCTCCACTTT
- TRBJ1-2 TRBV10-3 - CAISEGLTANYGYTF TGTGCCATCAGTGAGGGCTTAACAGCTAACTATGGCTACACCTTC
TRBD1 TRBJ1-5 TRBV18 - CASSTGGGQPQHF TGTGCCAGCTCTACAGGGGGCGGACAGCCCCAGCATTTT
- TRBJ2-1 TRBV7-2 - CASSLLAVGRDLDNEQFF TGTGCCAGCAGCTTACTTGCTGTGGGCAGGGACTTAGACAATGAGCAGTTCTTC
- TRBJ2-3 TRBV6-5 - CASSYSRQGIATQYF TGTGCCAGCAGTTACTCGAGGCAGGGAATAGCAACGCAGTATTTT
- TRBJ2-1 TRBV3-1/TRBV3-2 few CASSQDSSGEQFF TGTGCCAGCAGCCAAGATTCGTCGGGTGAGCAGTTCTTC
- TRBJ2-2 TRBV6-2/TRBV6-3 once CASSRTSNTGELFF TGTGCCAGCAGCAGAACTAGCAACACCGGGGAGCTGTTTTTT
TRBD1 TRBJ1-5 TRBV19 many CASSSTGGGKPQHF TGTGCCAGTAGTAGCACAGGGGGTGGGAAGCCCCAGCATTTT
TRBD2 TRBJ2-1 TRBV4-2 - CASSQPSGGGSYNEQFF TGTGCCAGCAGCCAACCTAGCGGCGGGGGGTCCTACAATGAGCAGTTCTTC
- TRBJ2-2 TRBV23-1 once CASSQCWGVTGELFF TGCGCCAGCAGTCAATGTTGGGGGGTCACCGGGGAGCTGTTTTTT
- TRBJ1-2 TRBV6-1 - CASSETDADGYTF TGTGCCAGCAGTGAAACAGACGCCGACGGCTACACCTTC
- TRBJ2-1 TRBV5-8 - CASSWASLPIF TGTGCCAGCAGCTGGGCCTCACTGCCTATCTTC
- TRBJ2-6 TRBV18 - CASSPGRANVLTF TGTGCCAGCTCACCCGGTAGGGCCAACGTCCTGACTTTC
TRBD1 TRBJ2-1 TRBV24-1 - CATAEDRGYNEQFF TGTGCCACCGCCGAGGACAGGGGTTACAATGAGCAGTTCTTC
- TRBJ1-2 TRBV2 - CASSDRGYTF TGTGCCAGCAGTGACAGAGGGTACACCTTC
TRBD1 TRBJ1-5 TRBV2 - CASRPGQGIYSNQPQHF TGTGCCAGTCGTCCGGGACAGGGAATTTATAGCAATCAGCCCCAGCATTTT
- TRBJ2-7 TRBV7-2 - CASSRAGQSGLYEQYF TGTGCCAGCAGCCGCGCGGGGCAGTCTGGGCTTTACGAGCAGTACTTC
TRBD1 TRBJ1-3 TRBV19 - CASTQDRASGNTIYF TGTGCCAGTACTCAGGACAGGGCCAGCGGAAACACCATATATTTT
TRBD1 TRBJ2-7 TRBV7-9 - CASSSEPGQGPYEQYF TGTGCCAGCAGCTCGGAACCGGGACAGGGCCCCTACGAGCAGTACTTC
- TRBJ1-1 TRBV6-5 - CASSITGNGFAEAFF TGTGCCAGCAGCATTACAGGGAACGGGTTTGCTGAAGCTTTCTTT
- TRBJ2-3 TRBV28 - CASGRTSTINTDTQYF TGTGCCAGCGGACGGACTTCTACGATCAACACAGATACGCAGTATTTT
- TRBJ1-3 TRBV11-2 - CASSPLSNTIYF TGTGCCAGCAGCCCCCTGTCAAACACCATATATTTT
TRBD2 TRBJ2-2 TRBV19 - CASSRGGLGLALGELFF TGTGCCAGTAGTAGGGGAGGGTTAGGACTAGCGCTTGGGGAGCTGTTTTTT
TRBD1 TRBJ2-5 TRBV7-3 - CASSLGRGETQYF TGTGCCAGCAGCTTAGGCAGGGGGGAGACCCAGTACTTC
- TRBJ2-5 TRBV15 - CATSRAQGYRHQETQYF TGTGCCACCAGCAGAGCCCAGGGCTACCGGCACCAAGAGACCCAGTACTTC
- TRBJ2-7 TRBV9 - CASSVGLEGYEQYF TGTGCCAGCAGCGTAGGTCTAGAGGGCTACGAGCAGTACTTC
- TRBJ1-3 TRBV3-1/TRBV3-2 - CASSQLGTLRSGNTIYF TGTGCCAGCAGCCAACTAGGGACACTCCGCTCTGGAAACACCATATATTTT
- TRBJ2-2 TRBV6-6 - CASSSNRVKNTGELFF TGTGCCAGCAGTTCCAACAGGGTGAAGAACACCGGGGAGCTGTTTTTT
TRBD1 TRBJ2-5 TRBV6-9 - CASSPLRDRGPETQYF TGTGCCAGCAGCCCTCTCCGGGACAGGGGGCCAGAGACCCAGTACTTC
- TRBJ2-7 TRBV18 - CASSPTQGSSYEQYF TGTGCCAGCTCACCAACCCAGGGAAGTTCCTACGAGCAGTACTTC
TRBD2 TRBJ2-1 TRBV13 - CASSLLAGAHEQFF TGTGCCAGCAGCTTACTAGCGGGAGCTCATGAGCAGTTCTTC
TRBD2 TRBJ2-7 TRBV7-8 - CASSPRLAGENEQYF TGTGCCAGCAGCCCCCGACTAGCGGGAGAGAACGAGCAGTACTTC
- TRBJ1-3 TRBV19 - CASNRAGNTIYF TGTGCCAGTAACAGGGCTGGAAACACCATATATTTT
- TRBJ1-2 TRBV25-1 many CASSESRTTRGNGYTF TGTGCCAGCAGTGAATCTAGGACAACAAGGGGGAATGGCTACACCTTC
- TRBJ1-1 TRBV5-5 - CASRTGDNKSKAFF TGTGCCAGCAGGACCGGGGATAACAAGAGTAAAGCTTTCTTT
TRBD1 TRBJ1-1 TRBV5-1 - CASSLKDRGRGAFF TGCGCCAGCAGCCTGAAAGACAGGGGGCGTGGAGCTTTCTTT
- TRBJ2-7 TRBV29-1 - CSVQIQGYEQYF TGCAGCGTACAAATACAGGGTTACGAGCAGTACTTC
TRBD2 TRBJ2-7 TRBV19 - CASRTSPLAGDLYF TGTGCCAGTAGGACCTCCCCTCTAGCGGGAGATCTGTACTTC
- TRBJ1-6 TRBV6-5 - CASRPTGTNNSPLHF TGTGCCAGCAGACCCACCGGGACAAATAATTCACCCCTCCACTTT
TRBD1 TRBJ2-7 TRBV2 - CASTWTGGTYEQYF TGTGCCAGCACCTGGACAGGGGGAACCTACGAGCAGTACTTC
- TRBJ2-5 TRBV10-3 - CAISAIAAQETQYF TGTGCCATCAGTGCCATAGCGGCGCAAGAGACCCAGTACTTC
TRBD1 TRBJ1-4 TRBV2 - CASRDYRGGNEKLFF TGTGCCAGCAGGGATTACAGGGGGGGGAATGAAAAACTGTTTTTT
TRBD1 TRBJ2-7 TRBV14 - CASSQGTGEQYF TGTGCCAGCAGCCAAGGGACAGGCGAGCAGTACTTC
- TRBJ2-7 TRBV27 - CASSSLAAPYEQYF TGTGCCAGCAGTTCCTTAGCGGCCCCCTACGAGCAGTACTTC
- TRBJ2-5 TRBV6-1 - CASSEFGTEETQYF TGTGCCAGCAGTGAATTCGGTACAGAAGAGACCCAGTACTTC
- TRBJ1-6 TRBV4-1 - CASSQDMSRVGSPLHF TGCGCCAGCAGCCAAGATATGAGCAGGGTTGGGTCACCCCTCCACTTT
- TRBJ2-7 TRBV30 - CAWSRSYEQYF TGTGCCTGGAGTCGGAGCTACGAGCAGTACTTC
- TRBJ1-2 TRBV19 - CASSGGTYGYTF TGTGCCAGTAGTGGGGGGACCTATGGCTACACCTTC
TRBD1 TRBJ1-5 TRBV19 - CASSPGTGGSQPQHF TGTGCCAGTAGTCCCGGGACAGGGGGCAGTCAGCCCCAGCATTTT
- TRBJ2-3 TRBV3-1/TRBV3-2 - CASSQGTEPSTDTQYF TGTGCCAGCAGCCAAGGGACAGAACCTAGCACAGATACGCAGTATTTT
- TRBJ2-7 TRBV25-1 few CASSEFGAPSSYEQYF TGTGCCAGCAGTGAATTTGGGGCCCCAAGCTCCTACGAGCAGTACTTC
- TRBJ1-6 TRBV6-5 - CASSLQGRHNSPLHF TGTGCCAGCAGTTTACAGGGTCGCCATAATTCACCCCTCCACTTT
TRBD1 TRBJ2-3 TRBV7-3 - CASSPGTGGHEDTQYF TGTGCCAGCAGCCCAGGGACAGGGGGTCACGAAGATACGCAGTATTTT
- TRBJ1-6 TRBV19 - CASSLRTESSYNSPLHF TGTGCCAGTAGCCTCCGGACTGAGAGCTCCTATAATTCACCCCTCCACTTT
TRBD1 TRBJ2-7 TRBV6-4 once CASSERSGTGNEQYF TGTGCCAGCAGTGAAAGGTCCGGGACAGGGAACGAGCAGTACTTC
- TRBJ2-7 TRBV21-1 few CASSKGHLNLYEQYF TGTGCCAGCAGCAAAGGACACCTAAATCTCTACGAGCAGTACTTC
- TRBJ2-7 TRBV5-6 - CASSLDRDEQYF TGTGCCAGCAGCTTGGACAGGGACGAGCAGTACTTC
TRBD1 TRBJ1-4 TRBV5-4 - CASSTGTGWEKLFF TGTGCCAGCAGCACCGGGACAGGTTGGGAAAAACTGTTTTTT
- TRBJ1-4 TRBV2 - CASRAENEKLFF TGTGCCAGCAGGGCGGAGAATGAAAAACTGTTTTTT